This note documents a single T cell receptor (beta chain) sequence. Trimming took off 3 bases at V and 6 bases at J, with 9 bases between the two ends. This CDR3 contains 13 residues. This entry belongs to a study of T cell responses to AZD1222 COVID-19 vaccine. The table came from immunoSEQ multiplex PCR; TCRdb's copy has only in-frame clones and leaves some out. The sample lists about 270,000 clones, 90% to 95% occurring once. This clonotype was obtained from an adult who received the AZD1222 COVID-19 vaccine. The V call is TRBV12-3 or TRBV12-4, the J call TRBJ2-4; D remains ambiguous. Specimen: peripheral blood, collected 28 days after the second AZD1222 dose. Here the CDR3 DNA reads TGTGCCAGCAGTTTGGAGAGGAGAAACATTCAGTACTTC. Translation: CASSLERRNIQYF.